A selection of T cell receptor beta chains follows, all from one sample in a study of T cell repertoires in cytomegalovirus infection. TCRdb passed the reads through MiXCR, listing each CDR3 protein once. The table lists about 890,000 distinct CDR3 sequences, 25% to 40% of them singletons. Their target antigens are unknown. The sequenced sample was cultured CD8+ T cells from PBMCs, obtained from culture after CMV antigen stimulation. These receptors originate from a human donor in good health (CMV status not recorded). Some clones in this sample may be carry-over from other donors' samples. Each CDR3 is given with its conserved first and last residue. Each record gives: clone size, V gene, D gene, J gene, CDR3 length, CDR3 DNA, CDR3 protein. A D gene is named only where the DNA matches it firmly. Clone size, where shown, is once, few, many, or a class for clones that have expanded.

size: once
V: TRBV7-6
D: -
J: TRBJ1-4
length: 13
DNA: TGTGTCAGCAGCTTAGAACAATTGGAAAAACTGTTTTTT
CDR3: CVSSLEQLEKLFF

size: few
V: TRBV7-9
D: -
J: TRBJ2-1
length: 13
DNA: TGTGCCAGCAGCTTCCCAGGGTTGGACGAGCAGTTCTTC
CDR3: CASSFPGLDEQFF

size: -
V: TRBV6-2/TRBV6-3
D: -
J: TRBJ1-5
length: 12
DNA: TGTGCCAGCCGTCCTCGGAGACAGCCCCAGCATTTT
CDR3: CASRPRRQPQHF

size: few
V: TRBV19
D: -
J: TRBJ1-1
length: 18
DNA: TGTGCCAGTAGTCTCCAGGCCAGGGCACTCAGGGTGAACACTGAAGCTTTCTTT
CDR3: CASSLQARALRVNTEAFF

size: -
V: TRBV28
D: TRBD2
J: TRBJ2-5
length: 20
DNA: TGTGCCAGCGCCTCAGTTTATAGAGGGACTAGCGGGGGGGCAGGAGAGACCCAGTACTTC
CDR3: CASASVYRGTSGGAGETQYF

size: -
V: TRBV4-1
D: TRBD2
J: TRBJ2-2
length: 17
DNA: TGCGCCAGCAGCCATCCAGGACTAGCGGGGGTCGACGGGGAGCTGTTTTTT
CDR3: CASSHPGLAGVDGELFF

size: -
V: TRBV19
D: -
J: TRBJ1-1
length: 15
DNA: TGTGCCAGTAAGGCCTCCGCAGGGGCGAACACTGAAGCTTTCTTT
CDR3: CASKASAGANTEAFF

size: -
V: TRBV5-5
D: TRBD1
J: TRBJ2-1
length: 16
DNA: TGTGCCAGCAGCTGGGGTTCCGGGACAGGGGGGGGGGAGCAGTTCTTC
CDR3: CASSWGSGTGGGEQFF

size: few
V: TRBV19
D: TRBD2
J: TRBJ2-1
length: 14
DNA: TGTGCCAGTAGGCCACTAGCGGTATACAATGAGCAGTTCTTC
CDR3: CASRPLAVYNEQFF

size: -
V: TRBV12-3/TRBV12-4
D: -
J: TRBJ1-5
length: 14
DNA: TGTGCCAGCAGCGACACGCCGGGCAATCAGCCCCAGCATTTT
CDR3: CASSDTPGNQPQHF

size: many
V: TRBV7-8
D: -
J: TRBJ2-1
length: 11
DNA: TGTGCCAGCAGCCCCAGCGGTGAGCAGTTCTTC
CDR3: CASSPSGEQFF

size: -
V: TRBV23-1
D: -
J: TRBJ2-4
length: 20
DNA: TGCGCCAGCAGTCAATTCGCTTGGGCGGAGTATTATATAGCCAAAAACATTCAGTACTTC
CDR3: CASSQFAWAEYYIAKNIQYF

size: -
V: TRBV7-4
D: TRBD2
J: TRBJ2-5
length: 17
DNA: TGTGCCAGCAGCCCGGAACTAGCGGGGAGACACCAAGAGACCCAGTACTTC
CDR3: CASSPELAGRHQETQYF

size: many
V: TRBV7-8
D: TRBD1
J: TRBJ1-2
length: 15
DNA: TGTGCCAGCAGCTTAGCGCAGGGGACAGGTAGAGGCTACACCTTC
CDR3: CASSLAQGTGRGYTF

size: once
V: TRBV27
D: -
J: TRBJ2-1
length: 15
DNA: TGTGCCAGCACCGAGAGGGTGAAGGACTACAATGAGCAGTTCTTC
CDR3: CASTERVKDYNEQFF

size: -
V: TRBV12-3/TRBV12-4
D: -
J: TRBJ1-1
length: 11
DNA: TGTGCCAGTAGACTGGGTTCTGAAGCTTTCTTT
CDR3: CASRLGSEAFF

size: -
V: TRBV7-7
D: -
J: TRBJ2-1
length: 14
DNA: TGTGCTAGCAGCTTAGGGGGGCCCCCGGATGAGCAGTTCTTC
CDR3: CASSLGGPPDEQFF

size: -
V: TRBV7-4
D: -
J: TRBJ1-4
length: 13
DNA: TGTGTCAGCAGCTTAGTCCCGGATGAAAAACTGTTTTTT
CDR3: CVSSLVPDEKLFF

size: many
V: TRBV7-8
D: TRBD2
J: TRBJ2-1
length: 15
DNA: TGTGCCAGCAGCCCAGAAGGGACTAGTGGGGATGAGCAGTTCTTC
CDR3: CASSPEGTSGDEQFF

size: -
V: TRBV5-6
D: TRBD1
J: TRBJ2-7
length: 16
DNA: TGTGCCAGCAGCATGGGATCAGACAGGGGTATCTACGAGCAGTACTTC
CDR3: CASSMGSDRGIYEQYF

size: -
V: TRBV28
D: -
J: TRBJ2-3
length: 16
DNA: TGTGCCAGCAAACCGGGGGCGCCTAATGTCACAGATACGCAGTATTTT
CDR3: CASKPGAPNVTDTQYF

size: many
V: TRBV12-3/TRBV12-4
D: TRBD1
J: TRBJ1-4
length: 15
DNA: TGTGCCAGCAGGCCCTGGACAGGGGCGAATGAAAAACTGTTTTTT
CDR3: CASRPWTGANEKLFF

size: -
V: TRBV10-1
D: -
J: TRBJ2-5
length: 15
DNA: TGCGCCAGCAGTGAGTCCCCAGGGTTAGGAGAGACCCAGTACTTC
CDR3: CASSESPGLGETQYF

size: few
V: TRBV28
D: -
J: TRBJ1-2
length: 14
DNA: TGTGCCAGCAGTTTTGGGGGCTCCAACTATGGCTACACCTTC
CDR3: CASSFGGSNYGYTF

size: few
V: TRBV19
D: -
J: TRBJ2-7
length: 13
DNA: TGTGCCAGTGCCTGGACCGATGCCTACGAGCAGTACTTC
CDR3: CASAWTDAYEQYF

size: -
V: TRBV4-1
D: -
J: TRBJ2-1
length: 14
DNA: TGCGCCAGCAGCCAGGACTCCTTCTACAATGAGCAGTTCTTC
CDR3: CASSQDSFYNEQFF

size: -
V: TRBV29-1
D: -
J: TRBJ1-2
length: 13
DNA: TGCAGCGTTGAAGGCGTCGGGGTTTATGGCTACACCTTC
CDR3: CSVEGVGVYGYTF

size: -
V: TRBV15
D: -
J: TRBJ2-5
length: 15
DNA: TGTGCCACCAGCAGAATTCAGGGTAGTAGGGAGACCCAGTACTTC
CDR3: CATSRIQGSRETQYF

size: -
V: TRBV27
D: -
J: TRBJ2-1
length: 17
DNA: TGTGCCAGCAGTTTCCTCGGCTCGGGGGGCGCAAACAATGAGCAGTTCTTC
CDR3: CASSFLGSGGANNEQFF

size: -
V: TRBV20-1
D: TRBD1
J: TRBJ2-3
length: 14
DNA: TGCAGTGCTAGAGATGCCACAGGGGCCCCGACGCAGTATTTT
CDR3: CSARDATGAPTQYF

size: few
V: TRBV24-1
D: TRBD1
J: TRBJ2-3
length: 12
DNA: TGTGCCACCAGTGACCTCCGGACAGGGCAGTATTTT
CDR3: CATSDLRTGQYF

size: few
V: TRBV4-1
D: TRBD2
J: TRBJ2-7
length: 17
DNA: TGCGCCAGCACCCTGGACCAGACTAGCGGGGGAAGATACGAGCAGTACTTC
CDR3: CASTLDQTSGGRYEQYF

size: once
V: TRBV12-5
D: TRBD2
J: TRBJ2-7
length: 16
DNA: TGTGCTAGTGGTTCCCGTTCGACTAGCAGTACCTACGAGCAGTACTTC
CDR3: CASGSRSTSSTYEQYF

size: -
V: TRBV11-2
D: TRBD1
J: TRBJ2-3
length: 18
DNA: TGTGCCAGCAGCGGCAACCCCCGGACAGGGGACGACACAGATACGCAGTATTTT
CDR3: CASSGNPRTGDDTDTQYF

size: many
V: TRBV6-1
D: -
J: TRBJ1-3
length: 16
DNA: TGTGCCAGCAGTGAAGATTCCAGCTACTCTGGAAACACCATATATTTT
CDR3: CASSEDSSYSGNTIYF

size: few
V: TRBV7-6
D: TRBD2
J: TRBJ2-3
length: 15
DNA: TGTGCCAGCAGCCCCCGGGACTACGGGATAGATACGCAGTATTTT
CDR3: CASSPRDYGIDTQYF

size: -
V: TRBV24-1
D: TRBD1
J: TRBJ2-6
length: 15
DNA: TGTGCCACCAGTGGACAGGGATCTGGGGCCAACGTCCTGACTTTC
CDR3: CATSGQGSGANVLTF

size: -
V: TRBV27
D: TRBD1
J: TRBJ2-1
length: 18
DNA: TGTGCCAGCAATCCCGGGACAGGGACCATCTCCGTCTACAATGAGCAGTTCTTC
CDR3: CASNPGTGTISVYNEQFF